This TCR beta chain was sequenced in a study of T-cell reconstitution after alpha-beta-depleted transplantation in children. Library preparation (for TCRbeta) was performed with unique molecular identifiers. TCRdb fed the PCR reads into MiXCR, producing one record per CDR3 protein. The data show roughly 200,000 distinct CDR3 sequences, more than 14% seen once. Germline V gene lookup returns CDR1 DFQATT and CDR2 SNEGSKA (reference sequence). V was clipped by 5 bases and J by 6 bases, with 20 bases between them. CDR3 length: 15 amino acids. Notes on this clonotype: This clone may be a read error of a much larger clone one base away.

The sequenced sample was PBMCs from the stem cell graft donor, obtained from the stem cell graft. V gene TRBV20-1 combines with J gene TRBJ2-1; tentatively, D is TRBD1 (6 bases). The receptor was isolated from a human donor who donated a stem cell graft to a child with acute lymphoblastic leukemia. This CDR3 reads CSAAPLRGRSNEQFF. DNA for the CDR3: TGCAGTGCTGCTCCCCTTAGGGGGAGAAGCAATGAGCAGTTCTTC.